Here is one T cell receptor beta chain with its context. Its antigen remains unknown. From blood CD8+ and CD4+ T cells, the TCR beta chain was sequenced. The multiple sclerosis controls were treatment-naive patients affected by stable or active relapsing-remitting disease. Trimming left V 4 bases short and J 0 bases short, with 14 bases between. The CDR3 runs to 16 residues. The germline V gene has CDR1 LGHDT and CDR2 YNNKEL (reference sequence). These data are taken from a study of CD8 T cells in Susac syndrome. General study points: An acknowledgment was made by the study that its TCR sequencing and HLA analysis involved relatively few individuals.

Roughly 0.45 to 1 ug RNA was reverse transcribed with random hexamers. Across 54 Vbeta and 13 Jbeta, immunoSEQ multiplex PCR amplified TCR beta CDR3. Each CDR3 protein gets one entry after TCRdb re-called the immunoSEQ multiplex PCR reads with MiXCR. The sample lists 210,000 or so distinct CDR3 sequences; around nine tenths were seen once. Sequencing input: CD8+ T cells from PBMCs. This receptor was identified in a human donor with multiple sclerosis. The chain uses TRBV3-1 and TRBJ2-3, with D hard to call. The CDR3 reads CASSLPDRYSTDTQYF. Written as DNA, the CDR3 is TGTGCCAGCAGCCTCCCCGATAGGTATAGCACAGATACGCAGTATTTT.